This T cell receptor (beta chain) came from a study of regulatory T cells in long-lasting Graves disease. This clonotype was observed at least ten times. Deletions cut 3 bases from V and 8 bases from J, with 7 bases between. The germline CDR1 and CDR2 sequences are KGHSH and LQKENI. The CDR3 is 11 residues long. Building of the TCR beta libraries involved iRepertoire HTBI primers and Arm-PCR of CDR3 regions. Via MiXCR, TCRdb re-called the multiplex PCR reads, giving one row per CDR3 protein. The sample carries almost 450,000 distinct CDR3 sequences, 16% recorded once. The time point here: newly diagnosed GD, antithyroid drugs for less than 3 months. There was RNA extracted from PBMCs, and the TCR library was made from it. Another study also made use of these data, one on T cells in Graves' hyperthyroidism and ophthalmopathy. That paper adds: By a 13 V-J model, ophthalmopathy was set apart from stable hyperthyroidism.

This TCR was sampled from a woman aged 30 to 39 with Graves disease. The genes are TRBV18 and TRBJ1-1; D is possibly TRBD1 (5 bases). Sequencing used peripheral blood mononuclear cells (PBMCs), obtained at new diagnosis, from a patient treated with antithyroid drugs. CDR3 sequence: CASSPEGEAFF. As DNA, the CDR3 is TGTGCCAGCTCACCGGAGGGGGAAGCTTTCTTT.